The 21 T cell receptor beta chains in this list originate from one sample, sequenced in a study of a mutant IDH1 vaccine in newly diagnosed glioma. Documented time point: week 5, during vaccination. In every dose of vaccine, 300 ug of mutant IDH1 20-mer peptide was given alongside topical imiquimod. These receptors are not linked to any known antigen. TCRdb's copy holds only in-frame clones and misses some; the assay was immunoSEQ multiplex PCR. The repertoire holds approximately 51,000 clones, with about three quarters as singletons. The material sequenced was PBMCs, taken from a glioma patient whose treatment included an IDH1 peptide vaccine. The receptors were sampled from a woman between 40 and 50 years old with glioma.

This chain links TRBV9 with TRBJ2-2; 10 bases are a match to TRBD2. Trimming took 0 bases from V and 2 from J; bases not matched to a gene: 10. The CDR3 loop spans 19 amino acids. The V gene's germline CDR1 is SGDLS and CDR2 YYNGEE. The CDR3 protein is CASSVALRSGGTNTGELFF. For the CDR3, the DNA is TGTGCCAGCAGCGTAGCCCTTCGTAGCGGGGGGACTAACACCGGGGAGCTGTTTTTT.

Regarding this clone: The junction shows a germline mismatch at one end, possibly a read error. The chain carries TRBV11-2 and TRBJ2-7, with D perhaps TRBD2 (6 bases). The CDR3 is 11 residues long. CDR1 is SGHAT and CDR2 is FQNNGV in the germline V gene. The DNA of the CDR3 is TGTGCCAGCAGCTGGCGGAGGGGAGCGAACTTC. Protein: CASSWRRGANF.

The chain uses TRBV14 and TRBJ2-2; D is uncertain. The CDR3 extends over 14 amino acids. Germline assignment: CDR1 SGHDN and CDR2 FVKESK. V was shortened by 4 bases and J by 4 bases, with 10 bases between the two germline ends. The CDR3 DNA sequence: TGTGCCAGCAGCCTTTCTGCCTTCACCGGGGAGCTGTTTTTT. This translates into CASSLSAFTGELFF. The entire variable domain, with the rest obtained from reference TRBV14 and TRBJ2-2, is as follows: EAGVTQFPSHSVIEKGQTVTLRCDPISGHDNLYWYRRVMGKEIKFLLHFVKESKQDESGMPNNRFLAERTGGTYSTLKVQPAELEDSGVYFCASSLSAFTGELFFGEGSRLTVL.

The table lists this clone with a count of one. The chain couples TRBV6-5 to TRBJ2-7, with 7 bases lining up with TRBD1. The germline CDR1 and CDR2 sequences are MNHEY and SVGAGI. There are 15 residues in the CDR3. The trim removed 2 bases at V and 6 bases at J, leaving 10 bases unmatched. This CDR3 is CASSYPPTGTGEQYF. CDR3 sequence (DNA): TGTGCCAGCAGTTACCCCCCGACAGGGACGGGCGAGCAGTACTTC.

There are a few counts of this clone. V gene TRBV6-5 combines with J gene TRBJ1-1, with D possibly matching TRBD1 (6 bases). The germline V and J ends were trimmed by 6 bases and 6 bases, with 17 bases remaining between them. The CDR3 spans 14 residues. From germline, CDR1 is MNHEY and CDR2 SVGAGI. The CDR3 nucleotides read TGTGCCAGCAGCCTTCTCGCAGGGGTCGCTGAAGCTTTCTTT. This encodes CASSLLAGVAEAFF.

The genes are TRBV9 and TRBJ1-5, with 9 bases lining up with TRBD1. The CDR3 contains 17 residues. The junction had 7 bases not matched to a gene; V was cut back by 0 bases and J by 3 bases. Germline V gene data show CDR1 as SGDLS and CDR2 as YYNGEE. This CDR3 is CASSVDPGQGSNQPQHF. The CDR3 coding sequence is TGTGCCAGCAGCGTAGACCCCGGACAGGGGTCCAATCAGCCCCAGCATTTT.

The CDR3 here is CASSRAAAEEAFF. The CDR3 bases are TGTGCCAGCAGTCGGGCGGCGGCGGAAGAAGCTTTCTTT. The chain carries TRBV6-4 and TRBJ1-1; no reliable D call. CDR3 length: 13 amino acids. Germline-derived CDR1 and CDR2 are MRHNA and SNTAGT. The V end was cut by 5 bases, the J end by 8 bases, with 15 bases between.

The rearrangement joins TRBV19 to TRBJ1-6; tentatively, D is TRBD1 (5 bases). Germline assignment: CDR1 LNHDA and CDR2 SQIVND (reference sequence). The CDR3 sequence is 15 residues long. Trimming stripped 5 bases from V and 7 bases from J, with 15 bases between. The CDR3 region has the DNA TGTGCCAGTAGTTCAAGAGGGGTTATGAATTCACCCCTCCACTTT. Protein: CASSSRGVMNSPLHF.

CDR3 region: CASSQEGQGSMNEQYF. The CDR3 bases are TGTGCCAGCAGCCAAGAAGGGCAGGGAAGTATGAACGAGCAGTACTTC. The chain employs TRBV4-2 and TRBJ2-7; D possibly corresponds to TRBD1 (5 bases). Germline CDR1 is LGHNA and CDR2 is YNFKEQ. CDR3 length equals 16 residues. V was cut by 0 bases and J by 5 bases, with 17 bases left in between.

The chain employs TRBV20-1 and TRBJ2-5; D might be TRBD1 (5 bases). The CDR3 is 11 residues long. Germline CDR1 DFQATT, CDR2 SNEGSKA (reference sequence). V was clipped by 6 bases and J by 5 bases, with 10 bases between them. The CDR3 nucleotides are TGCAGTGCAATAGGGGCGGAGACCCAGTACTTC. It yields the protein CSAIGAETQYF.

As concerns this clone: The same CDR3 arises from other DNA sequences in this sample as well. V is TRBV14 and J is TRBJ1-6; TRBD1 might be the D (5 bases). The CDR3 loop spans 15 amino acids. Germline assignment: CDR1 SGHDN and CDR2 FVKESK. The V end was cut by 0 bases, the J end by 9 bases, with 12 bases between. The CDR3 DNA sequence: TGTGCCAGCAGCCAAGATCCCCCAGGGCGTTCACCCCTCCACTTT. Residues: CASSQDPPGRSPLHF.

V usage is TRBV27 and J usage is TRBJ2-1; 9 bases map to TRBD2. J was trimmed by 2 bases and V by 1 base; bases with no gene match: 3. The CDR3 has 16 residues. The germline V gene encodes CDR1 MNHEY and CDR2 SMNVEV (reference sequence). CDR3 region: CASSLLAGAAYNEQFF. DNA of the CDR3: TGTGCCAGCAGTTTATTAGCGGGGGCGGCCTACAATGAGCAGTTCTTC.

The chain carries TRBV7-8 and TRBJ1-3; no definite D call. The CDR3 has 16 residues. V was clipped by 5 bases and J by 0 bases, with 14 bases between them. Germline assignment: CDR1 SGHVS and CDR2 FQNEAQ. Here the CDR3 reads CASSAWTVPSGNTIYF. The CDR3 bases are TGTGCCAGCAGCGCTTGGACGGTCCCCTCTGGAAACACCATATATTTT.

The table lists this clone with a few counts. This rearrangement joins TRBV4-3 to TRBJ1-5, with a weak D call TRBD1 (5 bases). The V gene lost 0 bases and the J gene lost 7 bases, with 10 bases spanning the gap. This CDR3 has 14 amino acids. In germline, CDR1 is LGHNA, CDR2 YSLEER. CDR3 region: CASSQERRGQPQHF. DNA for the CDR3: TGCGCCAGCAGCCAAGAGCGAAGGGGACAGCCCCAGCATTTT.

This clone came up once. This sequence joins TRBV9 and TRBJ2-5; 12 bases align to TRBD2. Germline V gene data show CDR1 as SGDLS and CDR2 as YYNGEE. This CDR3 comprises 16 residues. J was trimmed by 3 bases and V by 1 base; bases with no gene match: 4. CDR3 region: CASSVPSGGAEETQYF. The CDR3 DNA follows: TGTGCCAGCAGCGTACCTAGCGGGGGGGCGGAAGAGACCCAGTACTTC. The full variable domain, in which reference TRBV9 and TRBJ2-5 provide the parts outside the CDR3, is DSGVTQTPKHLITATGQRVTLRCSPRSGDLSVYWYQQSLDQGLQFLIQYYNGEERAKGNILERFSAQQFPDLHSELNLSSLELGDSALYFCASSVPSGGAEETQYFGPGTRLLVL.

The rearrangement uses TRBV7-9 and TRBJ1-5, with no clear D. V lost 10 bases, J lost 2 bases, and 12 bases lay in between. The CDR3 loop spans 13 amino acids. Germline V gene data show CDR1 as SEHNR and CDR2 as FQNEAQ (reference sequence). DNA of the CDR3: TGTGCCATCGGAGGTTTGCGCAATCAGCCCCAGCATTTT. Translated: CAIGGLRNQPQHF.

The CDR3 region has the DNA TGTGCCAGCATACCCGGGAGGGACGGCTATGGCTACACCTTC. Encoded protein: CASIPGRDGYGYTF. The chain recombines TRBV6-6 with TRBJ1-2; the D gene is possibly TRBD1 (5 bases). V was cut by 7 bases and J by 4 bases, with 16 bases left in between. The CDR3 totals 14 residues. Germline V gene lookup returns CDR1 MNHNY and CDR2 SVGAGI (reference sequence).

This clone came up a few times. The chain combines TRBV2 with TRBJ1-2; D is unclear. The CDR3 contains 13 residues. The V end was cut by 4 bases, the J end by 2 bases, with 8 bases between. CDR1 and CDR2 (germline): SNHLY, FYNNEI. CDR3: CASSGRENYGYTF. The CDR3 DNA is TGTGCCAGCAGTGGACGAGAAAACTATGGCTACACCTTC.

The chain uses TRBV6-5 and TRBJ1-4; D not certain. The CDR3 consists of 14 residues. Germline V gives CDR1 MNHEY, CDR2 SVGAGI. V was cut by 4 bases and J by 9 bases, with 15 bases left in between. The CDR3 region has the DNA TGTGCCAGCAGTTCGTACTTGGGTTTGCAAAAACTGTTTTTT. It translates to CASSSYLGLQKLFF.

The rearrangement uses TRBV29-1 and TRBJ1-5, with D unclear. Germline values: CDR1 SQVTM, CDR2 ANQGSEA. This CDR3 is built from 12 residues. The V end was cut by 8 bases, the J end by 6 bases, with 14 bases between. CDR3 loop: CSPCGWGQPQHF. In DNA, the CDR3 is TGCAGCCCCTGCGGTTGGGGTCAGCCCCAGCATTTT.

The J gene is TRBJ2-7, the V gene TRBV11-2; D ambiguous. With 5 bases removed from V and 0 bases from J, the gap between germline ends came to 20 bases. Germline values: CDR1 SGHAT, CDR2 FQNNGV. This CDR3 has 17 amino acids. CDR3 in DNA: TGTGCCAGCAGCCATTATGGTGGCGAATCGGCCTCCTACGAGCAGTACTTC. It encodes CASSHYGGESASYEQYF. Together with reference TRBV11-2 and TRBJ2-7, the CDR3 gives the full variable domain: EAGVAQSPRYKIIEKRQSVAFWCNPISGHATLYWYQQILGQGPKLLIQFQNNGVVDDSQLPKDRFSAERLKGVDSTLKIQPAKLEDSAVYLCASSHYGGESASYEQYFGPGTRLTVT.